Given below is one T cell receptor (beta chain) in context. Its specificity is unknown. The data are from a study of beta chain features in type 1 diabetes. Study conclusions and caveats: Among all four CD4+ subsets, Type 1 diabetes patients had TCRB CDR3s that were moderately but significantly shorter. A potential influence of HLA type upon TCRB rearrangement remained unresolved herein.

The entirety of the isolated RNA underwent reverse transcription, so expressed TCRB transcripts were sequenced. Here immunoSEQ multiplex PCR was the method, and the copy in TCRdb shows in-frame clones only, minus some. The table has 25,000 to 30,000 clones, 56% seen once. V was clipped by 4 bases and J by 2 bases; unmatched bases: 4. The CDR3 loop spans 14 amino acids. The germline V gene encodes CDR1 SGHDT and CDR2 YYEEEE. This clonotype originated in a woman between 18 and 29 years old with type 1 diabetes. Material for sequencing was Tregs from blood. The V and J genes are TRBV5-6 and TRBJ2-3, with TRBD1 identical over 7 bases. CDR3 protein: CASSQGQLTDTQYF. CDR3 sequence (DNA): TGTGCCAGCAGCCAGGGACAGCTCACAGATACGCAGTATTTT. Together with reference TRBV5-6 and TRBJ2-3, the CDR3 gives the full variable domain: DAGVTQSPTHLIKTRGQQVTLRCSPKSGHDTVSWYQQALGQGPQFIFQYYEEEERQRGNFPDRFSGHQFPNYSSELNVNALLLGDSALYLCASSQGQLTDTQYFGPGTRLTVL.